These 9 T cell receptor beta chains were sequenced from one sample in a study of T cells in Graves' hyperthyroidism and ophthalmopathy. RNA transcripts yielded amplified TCR beta CDR3 regions. The HTBI primer set drove a first-round RT-PCR of the TCR CDR3. TCRdb reanalysed the multiplex PCR reads using MiXCR and keeps one entry per CDR3 protein. This table has 550,000 to 650,000 distinct CDR3 sequences, around 13% appearing once. The sequenced sample consisted of blood. The receptors stem from a woman aged 30 to 39 with Graves' hyperthyroidism that later progressed to Graves' ophthalmopathy.

This rearrangement joins TRBV20-1 to TRBJ2-3; TRBD2 agrees at 13 bases. The length of the CDR3 is 16 residues. V was clipped by 0 bases and J by 4 bases; unmatched bases: 4. Per the germline V gene, CDR1 is DFQATT and CDR2 is SNEGSKA (reference sequence). CDR3 loop: CSARDRGLAGPDTQYF. The DNA for the CDR3 is TGCAGTGCTAGAGATCGGGGACTAGCGGGACCAGATACGCAGTATTTT.

Of note for this clonotype: This could be a read error, since a much larger clone is one nucleotide away. Since no conserved phenylalanine or tryptophan closes the CDR3, a read error is the likely cause. The chain employs TRBV10-2 and TRBJ1-2; D gene ambiguous. Germline V gene sequence: CDR1 WSHSY, CDR2 SAAADI. The CDR3 consists of 13 residues. V was pared by 2 bases and J by 5 bases, with 9 bases between. This chain's CDR3 is CASSEGERYGYTL. In nucleotides, the CDR3 is TGCGCCAGCAGTGAGGGGGAGAGGTATGGCTACACCCTC.

This clonotype was counted many times. This chain links TRBV2 with TRBJ2-7; D perhaps matches TRBD1 (6 bases). The germline gives CDR1 SNHLY, CDR2 FYNNEI. CDR3 length: 15 residues. Trimming left V 7 bases short and J 6 bases short, with 22 bases between. CDR3 sequence (DNA): TGTGCCAGCACCACTAACGGGCAGGGGTTGATCGAGCAGTACTTC. This gives the protein CASTTNGQGLIEQYF.

The V and J genes are TRBV7-9 and TRBJ1-2; the D is unclear. The CDR3 loop spans 14 amino acids. Germline loops: CDR1 SEHNR, CDR2 FQNEAQ (reference sequence). V lost 1 base to trimming and J lost 8 bases, with 14 bases between them. CDR3 residues: CASSLGPGSEGYTF. For the CDR3, the DNA is TGTGCCAGCAGCTTAGGTCCCGGGTCGGAAGGCTACACCTTC.

The chain combines TRBV20-1 with TRBJ2-2; no definite D call. The CDR3 sequence is 14 residues long. Germline CDR1 reads DFQATT; CDR2 reads SNEGSKA (reference sequence). The V and J ends lost 3 bases and 1 base respectively, with 9 bases between them. The CDR3 DNA follows: TGCAGTGCTAGTTTATTCCGGAACACCGGGGAGCTGTTTTTT. Protein: CSASLFRNTGELFF.

This clonotype was observed a few times. The chain has TRBV4-2 and TRBJ2-5; 15 bases line up with TRBD2. The junction had 5 bases not matched to a gene; V was cut back by 2 bases and J by 4 bases. The CDR3 is 17 residues long. Germline V gene data show CDR1 as LGHNA and CDR2 as YNFKEQ. The CDR3 is CASSQPGLAGGGETQYF. The CDR3, as DNA: TGTGCCAGCAGCCAACCGGGACTAGCGGGAGGAGGAGAGACCCAGTACTTC.

Details on this clonotype: A read error is possible here, since a much larger clone lies one base away. The rearrangement links TRBV12-3 or TRBV12-4 to TRBJ1-2; D remains ambiguous. V was shortened by 5 bases and J by 3 bases, with 13 bases between the two germline ends. This CDR3 has 14 amino acids. The CDR3 DNA sequence: TGTGCCAGCAGTCCAACAGACGTAGACTATGGCTACACCTTC. It translates to CASSPTDVDYGYTF.

This clonotype was seen many times. The chain carries TRBV15 and TRBJ1-6; D is uncertain. Germline CDR1 and CDR2: LNHNV and YYDKDF (reference sequence). V shed 2 bases and J shed 5 bases, with 4 bases lying between them. The CDR3 length is 13 residues. CDR3 sequence reads: CATSRPNNSPLHF. CDR3 sequence (DNA): TGTGCCACCAGCAGACCCAATAATTCACCCCTCCACTTT.

This clonotype was counted between two and nine times. This rearrangement joins TRBV19 to TRBJ1-1; 8 nucleotides agree with TRBD1. The V gene end was trimmed by 6 bases and the J gene end by 5 bases; junction bases not matched to a gene: 8. From germline, CDR1 is LNHDA and CDR2 SQIVND (reference sequence). The CDR3 is 14 amino acids. CDR3 region: CASRGQAWNTEAFF. The CDR3 DNA reads TGTGCCAGTAGGGGACAGGCATGGAATACTGAAGCTTTCTTT.